This passage covers 20 T cell receptor beta chains from one sample sequenced in a study of T cell repertoires in cytomegalovirus infection. MiXCR, run by TCRdb on the reads, gives a single entry per CDR3 protein. The table lists about 890,000 distinct CDR3 sequences, 30% to 40% of them singletons. For these TCRs, the target antigens are not known. This sample comprised cultured CD8+ T cells from PBMCs, obtained from culture after CMV antigen stimulation. The source of these receptors is a human donor in good health (CMV status not recorded). Some clones in this sample may be carry-over from other donors' samples.

This clonotype showed up just a few times. The chain joins TRBV4-1 to TRBJ1-2, with 8 bases aligning to TRBD1. This CDR3 is built from 13 residues. V dropped 4 bases and J dropped 6; count of bases not matched to a gene: 4. Germline V gives CDR1 MGHRA, CDR2 YSYEKL. The CDR3 loop reads CASSPRGRDGYTF. The DNA for the CDR3 is TGCGCCAGCAGCCCCAGGGGGCGCGATGGCTACACCTTC.

This clonotype has ten or more counts. The chain combines TRBV7-2 with TRBJ1-1, with D maybe TRBD1 (6 bases). Germline values: CDR1 SGHTA, CDR2 FQGNSA. V lost 2 bases and J lost 2, with 27 bases in between. This CDR3 is built from 20 residues. CDR3 nucleotide sequence: TGTGCCAGCAGCTTAAAGTTGGATGACAGGCCATCAATCCTAAACACTGAAGCTTTCTTT. It encodes CASSLKLDDRPSILNTEAFF.

This clonotype occurred a few times. The CDR3 loop is CASSQVFSGASTDTQYF. DNA of the CDR3: TGCGCCAGCAGCCAAGTCTTTTCGGGTGCTAGCACAGATACGCAGTATTTT. This rearrangement joins TRBV4-1 to TRBJ2-3; D gene ambiguous. This CDR3 is built from 17 residues. V was shortened by 1 base and J by 0 bases, with 14 bases between the two germline ends. The germline V gene encodes CDR1 MGHRA and CDR2 YSYEKL.

For this clonotype: Just one base apart from a much larger clone, this may be a read error. The chain has TRBV6-4 and TRBJ2-3; 9 bases line up with TRBD2. The CDR3 totals 16 residues. Germline values: CDR1 MRHNA, CDR2 SNTAGT. CDR3 sequence: CARSDSASGGTDTQYF. For the CDR3, the DNA is TGTGCCCGCAGTGACTCGGCTAGCGGGGGCACAGATACGCAGTATTTT.

This clonotype was seen a handful of times. The V gene is TRBV7-6, the J gene TRBJ2-2; the D is unclear. Trimming left V 4 bases short and J 7 bases short, with 7 bases between. The CDR3 has 12 amino acids. The germline CDR1 and CDR2 sequences are SGHVS and FNYEAQ. The CDR3 protein is CASSWEHGELFF. CDR3 sequence (DNA): TGTGCCAGCAGCTGGGAACACGGGGAGCTGTTTTTT. The full variable domain, in which reference TRBV7-6 and TRBJ2-2 provide the parts outside the CDR3, is GAGVSQSPRYKVTKRGQDVALRCDPISGHVSLYWYRQALGQGPEFLTYFNYEAQQDKSGLPNDRFSAERPEGSISTLTIQRTEQRDSAMYRCASSWEHGELFFGEGSRLTVL.

With regard to this clonotype: This sequence may be a read error, since a much larger clone differs from it by one base. This chain joins TRBV12-3 or TRBV12-4 and TRBJ1-5; D is unclear. The ends were cut back, 2 bases at V and 9 bases at J, with 5 bases in the middle. The CDR3 has 11 amino acids. The CDR3 is CASSLCRPQHF. CDR3 nucleotides: TGTGCCAGCAGTTTATGTCGGCCCCAGCATTTT.

A few counts support this clonotype. This chain links TRBV6-5 with TRBJ2-3; TRBD2 agrees at 10 bases. The V gene's germline CDR1 is MNHEY and CDR2 SVGAGI. V was pared by 6 bases and J by 4 bases, with 7 bases of the junction left unmatched. The CDR3 loop spans 15 amino acids. The CDR3 sequence: CASRRSGGAPDTQYF. Written as DNA, the CDR3 is TGTGCCAGCAGAAGGAGCGGGGGGGCTCCAGATACGCAGTATTTT.

CDR3 sequence: CASSPGTGPETQYF. DNA of the CDR3: TGTGCCAGCAGTCCTGGGACAGGTCCAGAGACCCAGTACTTC. The chain links TRBV9 to TRBJ2-5; 8 bases fit TRBD1. The V and J ends lost 5 bases and 4 bases, in that order; junction bases with no gene match: 7. CDR1 is SGDLS, CDR2 YYNGEE, per germline. The CDR3 is 14 amino acids.

This clonotype was picked up a small number of times. This chain connects TRBV14 to TRBJ1-4; weak D call: TRBD1 (5 bases). Trimming cost V 4 bases and J 2 bases, with 11 bases left between them. This CDR3 contains 15 residues. Germline CDR1 SGHDN, CDR2 FVKESK. This CDR3 reads CASSPAGRTNEKLFF. The CDR3, as DNA: TGTGCCAGCAGCCCCGCGGGACGGACTAATGAAAAACTGTTTTTT. Variable domain in full (rest from reference TRBV14 and TRBJ1-4): EAGVTQFPSHSVIEKGQTVTLRCDPISGHDNLYWYRRVMGKEIKFLLHFVKESKQDESGMPNNRFLAERTGGTYSTLKVQPAELEDSGVYFCASSPAGRTNEKLFFGSGTQLSVL.

With regard to this clonotype: The junction differs from germline at one of its ends, possibly a read error. The V and J genes are TRBV5-3 and TRBJ1-1; possibly TRBD1 for D (6 bases). TRBV5-3 counts as an open reading frame of uncertain function. The CDR3 totals 14 residues. CDR3 amino acids: CASSFSGGRIEAFF. CDR3 nucleotide sequence: TGTGCCAGCAGCTTTTCGGGGGGGCGCATAGAAGCTTTCTTT.

The V gene is TRBV29-1, the J gene TRBJ2-1; the D gene is possibly TRBD2 (6 bases). This CDR3 comprises 13 residues. Trimming removed 6 bases at V and 4 bases at J, with 13 bases between. CDR1 is SQVTM, CDR2 ANQGSEA, per germline. The CDR3 sequence: CSVGGLIYNEQFF. The CDR3 region has the DNA TGCAGCGTCGGGGGTCTGATTTACAATGAGCAGTTCTTC.

This clonotype appeared a few times. The chain has TRBV7-9 and TRBJ2-7, with D perhaps matching TRBD2 (6 bases). V lost 1 base and J lost 6, with 10 bases in between. Germline V gene data show CDR1 as SEHNR and CDR2 as FQNEAQ (reference sequence). This CDR3 region has 13 residues. The CDR3 here is CASSLGGGFEQYV. CDR3 DNA: TGTGCCAGCAGCTTAGGTGGAGGGTTCGAGCAGTACGTC.

This clonotype turned up a few times. The J gene is TRBJ1-5, the V gene TRBV11-2, with D possibly being TRBD1 (5 bases). Trimming removed 3 bases from V and 0 bases from J, with 9 bases in between. Germline lookup yields CDR1 SGHAT and CDR2 FQNNGV. The CDR3 is made up of 15 amino acids. CDR3 sequence reads: CASSFGQFSNQPQHF. DNA for the CDR3: TGTGCCAGCAGCTTCGGACAATTTAGCAATCAGCCCCAGCATTTT.

The V call is TRBV10-3, the J call TRBJ2-2; 10 bases agree with TRBD1. The V segment lost 6 bases and the J segment 5 bases; nucleotides outside the gene matches: 9. Germline-derived CDR1 and CDR2 are ENHRY and SYGVKD. The CDR3 sequence is 16 residues long. The CDR3 DNA reads as TGTGCCATCAGGGAGGGACAGGGGCGAATAACCGGGGAGCTGTTTTTT. Its protein product is CAIREGQGRITGELFF.

The CDR3 here is CASSFGTGLTDTQYF. CDR3 in DNA: TGTGCCAGCAGCTTCGGGACAGGACTCACAGATACGCAGTATTTT. The chain couples TRBV7-9 to TRBJ2-3; 8 bases map to TRBD1. V lost 3 bases and J lost 2; bases outside the gene matches: 4. CDR3 length: 15 residues. CDR1 and CDR2 from the germline V gene are SEHNR and FQNEAQ (reference sequence).

V usage is TRBV10-3 and J usage is TRBJ1-1; perhaps TRBD1 as D (6 bases). The CDR3 spans 13 residues. With 8 bases removed from V and 1 base from J, the gap between germline ends came to 11 bases. Germline CDR1 is ENHRY and CDR2 is SYGVKD. The CDR3, as DNA: TGTGCCATCGGGTTGACAGGGAACACTGAAGCTTTCTTT. It encodes CAIGLTGNTEAFF.

This clonotype appeared a few times. This chain connects TRBV7-9 to TRBJ1-2, with TRBD1 as a possible D gene (6 bases). Per germline, CDR1 SEHNR and CDR2 FQNEAQ (reference sequence). The CDR3 length is 13 residues. Deletions cut 3 bases from V and 8 bases from J, with 13 bases between. The CDR3 is CASSFAAGAGYTF. The CDR3 DNA follows: TGTGCCAGCAGCTTCGCGGCGGGGGCCGGCTACACCTTC.

The chain joins TRBV7-3 to TRBJ2-1; TRBD2 matches at 7 bases. Trimming cost V 5 bases and J 6 bases; bases outside gene matches: 19. Germline CDR1 is SGHTA and CDR2 is FQGTGA. CDR3 length equals 18 residues. Here the CDR3 DNA reads TGTGCCAGCAGCCAGTGGGGGGGTGGGACTTATGAAACCAATGAGCAGTTCTTC. Encoded protein: CASSQWGGGTYETNEQFF. The entire variable domain, with the rest obtained from reference TRBV7-3 and TRBJ2-1, is as follows: GAGVSQTPSNKVTEKGKYVELRCDPISGHTALYWYRQSLGQGPEFLIYFQGTGAADDSGLPNDRFFAVRPEGSVSTLKIQRTERGDSAVYLCASSQWGGGTYETNEQFFGPGTRLTVL.

This clonotype was detected a few times. The V gene is TRBV19, the J gene TRBJ1-1, with 7 bases lining up with TRBD1. Germline values: CDR1 LNHDA, CDR2 SQIVND (reference sequence). This CDR3 spans 14 amino acids. The V gene end was trimmed by 5 bases and the J gene end by 2 bases; junction bases not matched to a gene: 5. The CDR3 DNA is TGTGCCAGTAGTTGGGGACAGTTCAACACTGAAGCTTTCTTT. Residues: CASSWGQFNTEAFF.

The chain combines TRBV6-8 with TRBJ2-1, with a weak D call TRBD1 (5 bases). The CDR3 extends over 14 amino acids. V was pared by 0 bases and J by 8 bases, with 11 bases between. Per germline, CDR1 MNHGY and CDR2 SAAAGT. CDR3 DNA: TGTGCCAGCAGTTACTCGGGCAGGGTTGATGAGCAGTTCTTC. Residues: CASSYSGRVDEQFF.